What follows describes a single TCR beta chain. Its antigen remains unidentified. V lost 1 base and J 0 bases, leaving 7 bases between the germline ends. The CDR3 contains 15 residues. Germline CDR1 SGHVS, CDR2 FNYEAQ. Using quantitative 5'-RACE with molecular barcodes, the authors made TCR beta libraries. Using its own MiXCR run on the 5' RACE reads, TCRdb lists one record per CDR3 protein. The sample carries roughly 700,000 distinct CDR3 sequences, under 20% recorded once. This entry is derived from a study of CD8 T cells in ankylosing spondylitis. General study points: Clones tied to disease were said to be significantly enriched in matched ankylosing spondylitis synovial fluid. For ankylosing spondylitis blood, a TCR beta motif of 7 to 9 highly homologous variants appeared characteristic. Clones linked with disease were CD8+ and fairly uncommon in the peripheral blood.

This receptor was identified in a male donor with ankylosing spondylitis. The genes are TRBV7-6 and TRBJ1-3, with D uncertain. Material for sequencing was blood, either unsorted or a sorted T cell fraction (not recorded which). The chain's CDR3 is CASSLGAVSGNTIYF. DNA of the CDR3: TGTGCCAGCAGCTTAGGGGCAGTCTCTGGAAACACCATATATTTT.